The 21 T cell receptor beta chains given below trace back to one sample, sequenced in a study of regulatory T cells in long-lasting Graves disease. Both iRepertoire HTBI primers and Arm-PCR of CDR3 regions were used to build the TCR beta libraries. Via MiXCR, TCRdb re-called the multiplex PCR reads, giving one row per CDR3 protein. The profile shows around 510,000 distinct CDR3 sequences, about 20% of them singletons. Time point in this sample: persistent/refractory GD, antithyroid drugs over 5 years with positive TRAb. There was RNA extracted from PBMCs, and the TCR library was made from it. The source material was peripheral blood mononuclear cells (PBMCs), sampled when the disease was refractory, from a patient treated with antithyroid drugs. The receptor set was obtained from a female donor with Graves disease.

There are many counts of this clonotype. The V gene is TRBV7-7, the J gene TRBJ2-5; 11 nucleotides agree with TRBD2. CDR1 SSHAT and CDR2 FNYEAQ come from the germline V gene (reference sequence). The CDR3 has 15 residues. Losses at the gene ends were 6 bases for V and 4 bases for J; bases not matched to a gene: 7. The CDR3 DNA reads as TGTGCCAGCAGTTATACTAGCGGGAGCAGAGAGACCCAGTACTTC. This encodes CASSYTSGSRETQYF.

This clonotype was seen more than once but under ten times. V and J are TRBV9 and TRBJ2-2; D possibly corresponds to TRBD2 (5 bases). Trimming shortened V by 4 bases and J by 6 bases, and 13 bases separated the two germline ends. The CDR3 has 14 amino acids. Looked up from germline, CDR1 is SGDLS and CDR2 is YYNGEE. The CDR3 protein is CASSTWGDAGELFF. The CDR3 bases are TGTGCCAGCAGCACCTGGGGAGATGCCGGGGAGCTGTTTTTT.

This clonotype has only a few counts. This chain joins TRBV3-1 and TRBJ2-2; possibly TRBD1 for D (5 bases). Germline CDR1 LGHDT, CDR2 YNNKEL (reference sequence). The length of the CDR3 is 12 residues. V gave up 3 bases and J gave up 10 bases, with 9 bases separating them. This CDR3 is CASSHLGPELFF. CDR3 nucleotide sequence: TGTGCCAGCAGCCATCTGGGGCCGGAGCTGTTTTTT. Complete variable domain (other parts from reference TRBV3-1 and TRBJ2-2): DTAVSQTPKYLVTQMGNDKSIKCEQNLGHDTMYWYKQDSKKFLKIMFSYNNKELIINETVPNRFSPKSPDKAHLNLHINSLELGDSAVYFCASSHLGPELFFGEGSRLTVL.

This clonotype was seen more than once but under ten times. The V and J genes are TRBV18 and TRBJ2-2, with D possibly TRBD1 on 5 matching bases. Germline V gene lookup returns CDR1 KGHSH and CDR2 LQKENI. The CDR3 loop spans 17 amino acids. V shed 0 bases and J shed 5 bases, with 16 bases lying between them. The CDR3: CASSPPVTLTDTGELFF. The CDR3 DNA follows: TGTGCCAGCTCACCACCCGTTACTCTGACAGATACCGGGGAGCTGTTTTTT.

This clonotype occurred many times. The rearrangement uses TRBV2 and TRBJ2-7; no clear D gene. The V gene lost 4 bases and the J gene lost 1 base, with 8 bases spanning the gap. Germline values: CDR1 SNHLY, CDR2 FYNNEI. The CDR3 length is 13 residues. The CDR3 nucleotides are TGTGCCAGCAGTGCTGACCAATCCTACGAGCAGTACTTC. This codes for CASSADQSYEQYF.

This clonotype occurred once. The junction and the germline gene differ at one end; a read error may be behind it. V is TRBV7-9 and J is TRBJ2-7; weak D call: TRBD2 (6 bases). The CDR3 is made up of 15 amino acids. Germline lookup yields CDR1 SEHNR and CDR2 FQNEAQ (reference sequence). The CDR3 region is CAGSHTTGGTYEQYF. The DNA for the CDR3 is TGTGCCGGCAGCCATACCACCGGGGGAACCTACGAGCAGTACTTC.

This clonotype appeared a few times. The rearrangement links TRBV9 to TRBJ2-7; D is possibly TRBD1 or TRBD2 (6 bases each). Trimming removed 0 bases at V and 7 bases at J, with 11 bases between. This CDR3 contains 13 residues. In germline, CDR1 is SGDLS, CDR2 YYNGEE. CDR3 in amino acids: CASSVGGAREQYF. In DNA, the CDR3 is TGTGCCAGCAGCGTAGGGGGGGCCAGGGAGCAGTACTTC. The full variable domain, its missing parts supplied by reference TRBV9 and TRBJ2-7, is DSGVTQTPKHLITATGQRVTLRCSPRSGDLSVYWYQQSLDQGLQFLIQYYNGEERAKGNILERFSAQQFPDLHSELNLSSLELGDSALYFCASSVGGAREQYFGPGTRLTVT.

This clonotype was counted many times. The genes are TRBV7-3 and TRBJ2-7, with TRBD2 as a possible D gene (7 bases). Germline V gene lookup returns CDR1 SGHTA and CDR2 FQGTGA. V was shortened by 2 bases and J by 5 bases, with 22 bases between the two germline ends. The CDR3 is 17 amino acids. CDR3 sequence (DNA): TGTGCCAGCAGCTTAGTTGGAAGGGGAGGGGGAAGGAACGAGCAGTACTTC. Its protein product is CASSLVGRGGGRNEQYF. The full variable domain, completed using reference TRBV7-3 and TRBJ2-7, is GAGVSQTPSNKVTEKGKYVELRCDPISGHTALYWYRQSLGQGPEFLIYFQGTGAADDSGLPNDRFFAVRPEGSVSTLKIQRTERGDSAVYLCASSLVGRGGGRNEQYFGPGTRLTVT.

At least ten counts were recorded for this clonotype. The chain joins TRBV2 to TRBJ2-7; TRBD1 matches at 9 bases. V dropped 6 bases and J dropped 7; count of bases not matched to a gene: 13. This CDR3 comprises 15 residues. Looked up from germline, CDR1 is SNHLY and CDR2 is FYNNEI. The CDR3 loop reads CASRPGTGPQVEQYF. DNA of the CDR3: TGTGCCAGCAGGCCCGGGACAGGGCCACAGGTGGAGCAGTACTTC.

The CDR3 DNA reads as TGCGCCAGCAGCGCGGAGCCCTACGAGCAGTACTTC. Protein product: CASSAEPYEQYF. The genes are TRBV5-1 and TRBJ2-7; unclear D gene. Germline V CDR1 and CDR2: SGHRS, YFSETQ. CDR3 length equals 12 residues. Trimming cost V 4 bases and J 2 bases, with 7 bases left between them.

The chain is built from TRBV9 and TRBJ2-7; D possibly uses TRBD1 or TRBD2 (6 bases each). Trimming pared 4 bases from V and 5 bases from J, leaving 16 bases between. This CDR3 has 14 residues. Germline CDR1 and CDR2: SGDLS and YYNGEE. CDR3 sequence (DNA): TGTGCCAGCAGCCCACGGTACAGGGAGGACGAGCAGTACTTC. Amino acids: CASSPRYREDEQYF.

This clonotype was observed a few times. The chain links TRBV19 to TRBJ2-2; D not certain. CDR1 is LNHDA and CDR2 is SQIVND in the germline V gene (reference sequence). This CDR3 comprises 14 residues. V shed 6 bases and J shed 2 bases, with 10 bases lying between them. The CDR3 region has the DNA TGTGCCAGTAGCATCGACATTAACACCGGGGAGCTGTTTTTT. Translation gives CASSIDINTGELFF.

The V and J genes are TRBV30 and TRBJ2-1; maybe TRBD1 (6 bases). The DNA end lines up better with TRBJ2-3; the J call may be wrong. This CDR3 contains 13 residues. The germline gives CDR1 GTSNPN, CDR2 SVGIG (reference sequence). The CDR3 is CAWRAQGPDTQYF. CDR3 nucleotides: TGTGCCTGGAGGGCACAGGGCCCAGATACGCAGTATTTT.

This chain uses TRBV16 with TRBJ2-7, with D perhaps assigned TRBD1 or TRBD2 (5 bases each). Looked up from germline, CDR1 is KGHSY and CDR2 is FQNENV. This CDR3 contains 13 residues. The ends were cut back, 3 bases at V and 5 bases at J, with 11 bases in the middle. The CDR3 coding sequence is TGTGCCAGCAGCCAGACGCAGGGACACGAGCAGTACTTC. Amino acids: CASSQTQGHEQYF.

This clonotype was seen repeatedly, ten times or more. The gene calls are TRBV6-2 or TRBV6-3 and TRBJ2-7; the D gene is possibly TRBD2 (5 bases). CDR3 length equals 15 residues. From germline, CDR1 is MNHEY and CDR2 SVGEGT. Deletions cut 7 bases from V and 7 bases from J, with 23 bases between. CDR3 protein: CASKGRDAERREQYF. CDR3 nucleotide sequence: TGTGCCAGCAAAGGGAGAGACGCAGAACGGAGGGAGCAGTACTTC.

This clonotype was counted at least ten times. The chain uses TRBV28 and TRBJ1-1; D not certain. Between the trimmed V and J ends, which lost 3 bases and 2 bases, there was a span of 10 bases. Germline CDR1 MDHEN, CDR2 SYDVKM. This CDR3 is 14 amino acids long. The CDR3 DNA sequence: TGTGCCAGCAGTTTCTTGGACGGTAACACTGAAGCTTTCTTT. Residues: CASSFLDGNTEAFF.

The chain combines TRBV7-2 with TRBJ2-6; D remains unclear. Germline assignment: CDR1 SGHTA and CDR2 FQGNSA. The CDR3 sequence is 19 residues long. Trimming took off 1 base at V and 1 base at J, with 17 bases between the two ends. The DNA for the CDR3 is TGTGCCAGCAGCTTAGTCCGTGGGATTAGGGTTTCTGGGGCCAACGTCCTGACTTTC. Amino acid sequence: CASSLVRGIRVSGANVLTF.

This clonotype was counted many times. The chain employs TRBV28 and TRBJ2-7; the match to TRBD1 covers 7 bases. From germline, CDR1 is MDHEN and CDR2 SYDVKM. The CDR3 loop spans 17 amino acids. Trimming took 4 bases from V and 0 from J; bases not matched to a gene: 12. The CDR3 loop is CASSSDHGTASSYEQYF. The CDR3 DNA follows: TGTGCCAGCAGTTCCGATCACGGGACAGCGAGCTCCTACGAGCAGTACTTC.

In this sample, this clonotype turned up a few times. This chain joins TRBV28 and TRBJ2-7; TRBD1 aligns across 10 bases. Germline loops: CDR1 MDHEN, CDR2 SYDVKM. V was clipped by 6 bases and J by 4 bases; unmatched bases: 6. The CDR3 length is 14 residues. CDR3 DNA: TGTGCCAGCAGAAGGACAGGGGGAAGGTACGAGCAGTACTTC. It translates to CASRRTGGRYEQYF. The full variable domain, with the rest looked up from reference TRBV28 and TRBJ2-7, is DVKVTQSSRYLVKRTGEKVFLECVQDMDHENMFWYRQDPGLGLRLIYFSYDVKMKEKGDIPEGYSVSREKKERFSLILESASTNQTSMYLCASRRTGGRYEQYFGPGTRLTVT.

V usage is TRBV12-3 or TRBV12-4 and J usage is TRBJ2-7, with no clear D. V lost 5 bases and J lost 5, with 13 bases in between. This CDR3 has 13 residues. The CDR3 sequence is CASSPSFLDEQYF. The CDR3, as DNA: TGTGCCAGCAGTCCCTCCTTCCTCGACGAGCAGTACTTC.

The genes are TRBV7-9 and TRBJ2-2, with 9 positions matching TRBD1. The CDR3 has 20 amino acids. V shed 2 bases and J 0 bases; nucleotides not matched to a gene: 13. Germline V gives CDR1 SEHNR, CDR2 FQNEAQ (reference sequence). CDR3 sequence: CASSLWGTGRYSSNTGELFF. As DNA, the CDR3 is TGTGCCAGCAGCTTATGGGGGACAGGGCGCTATAGTTCGAACACCGGGGAGCTGTTTTTT.